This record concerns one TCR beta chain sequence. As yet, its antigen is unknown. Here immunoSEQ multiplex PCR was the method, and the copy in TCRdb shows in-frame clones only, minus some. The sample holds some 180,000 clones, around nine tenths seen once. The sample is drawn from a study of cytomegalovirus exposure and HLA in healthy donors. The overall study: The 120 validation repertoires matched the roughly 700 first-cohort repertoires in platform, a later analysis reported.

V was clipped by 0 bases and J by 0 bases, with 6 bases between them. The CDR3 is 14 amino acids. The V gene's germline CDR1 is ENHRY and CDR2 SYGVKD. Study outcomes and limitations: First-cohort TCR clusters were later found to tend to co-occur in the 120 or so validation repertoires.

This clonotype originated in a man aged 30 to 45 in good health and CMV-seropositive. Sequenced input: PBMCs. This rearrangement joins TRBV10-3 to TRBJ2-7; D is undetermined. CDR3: CAISESMVSYEQYF. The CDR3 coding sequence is TGTGCCATCAGTGAGTCCATGGTCTCCTACGAGCAGTACTTC.